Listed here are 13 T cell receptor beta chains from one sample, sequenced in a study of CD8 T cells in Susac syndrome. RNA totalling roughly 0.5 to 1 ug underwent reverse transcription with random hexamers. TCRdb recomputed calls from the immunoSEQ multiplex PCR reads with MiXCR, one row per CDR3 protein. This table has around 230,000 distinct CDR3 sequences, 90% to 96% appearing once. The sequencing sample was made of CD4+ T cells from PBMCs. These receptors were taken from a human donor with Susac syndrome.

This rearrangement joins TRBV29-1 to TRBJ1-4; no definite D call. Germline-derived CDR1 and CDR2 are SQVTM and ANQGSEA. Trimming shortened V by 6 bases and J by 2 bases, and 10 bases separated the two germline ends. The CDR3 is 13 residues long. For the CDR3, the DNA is TGCAGCGTAGGAGAGTCTACTAATGAAAAACTGTTTTTT. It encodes CSVGESTNEKLFF.

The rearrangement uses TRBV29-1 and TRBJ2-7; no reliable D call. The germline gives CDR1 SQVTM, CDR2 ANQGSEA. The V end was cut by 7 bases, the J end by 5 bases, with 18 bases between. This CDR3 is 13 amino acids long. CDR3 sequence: CSATLLGFHEQYF. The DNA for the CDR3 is TGCAGCGCCACCCTTTTGGGGTTCCACGAGCAGTACTTC.

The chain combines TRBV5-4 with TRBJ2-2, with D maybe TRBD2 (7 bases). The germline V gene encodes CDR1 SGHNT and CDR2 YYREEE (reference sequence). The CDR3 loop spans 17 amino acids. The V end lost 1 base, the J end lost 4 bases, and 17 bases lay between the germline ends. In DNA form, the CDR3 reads TGTGCCAGCAGCTTGAAGGGCACAGGGAGGGGCACCGGGGAGCTGTTTTTT. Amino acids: CASSLKGTGRGTGELFF.

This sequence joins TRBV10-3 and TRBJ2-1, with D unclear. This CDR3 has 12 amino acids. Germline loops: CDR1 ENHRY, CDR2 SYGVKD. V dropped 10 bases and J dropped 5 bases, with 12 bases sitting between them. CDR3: CATANLDNEQFF. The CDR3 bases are TGTGCCACCGCTAATCTTGACAATGAGCAGTTCTTC.

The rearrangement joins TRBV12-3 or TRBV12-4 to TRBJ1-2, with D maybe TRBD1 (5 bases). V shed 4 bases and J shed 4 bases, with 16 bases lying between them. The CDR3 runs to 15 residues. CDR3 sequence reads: CASSSTEMGLYGYTF. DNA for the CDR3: TGTGCCAGCAGTTCCACCGAGATGGGGCTCTATGGCTACACCTTC.

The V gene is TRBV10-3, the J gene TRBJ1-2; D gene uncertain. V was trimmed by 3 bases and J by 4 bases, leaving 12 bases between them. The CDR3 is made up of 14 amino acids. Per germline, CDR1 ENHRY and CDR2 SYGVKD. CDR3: CAISEVGTVYGYTF. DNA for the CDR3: TGTGCCATCAGTGAAGTAGGCACTGTCTATGGCTACACCTTC.

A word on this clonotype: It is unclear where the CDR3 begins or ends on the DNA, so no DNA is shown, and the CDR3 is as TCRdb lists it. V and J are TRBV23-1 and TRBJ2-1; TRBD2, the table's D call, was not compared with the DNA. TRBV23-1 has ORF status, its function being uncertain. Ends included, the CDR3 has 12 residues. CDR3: CASSRVARGSFF.

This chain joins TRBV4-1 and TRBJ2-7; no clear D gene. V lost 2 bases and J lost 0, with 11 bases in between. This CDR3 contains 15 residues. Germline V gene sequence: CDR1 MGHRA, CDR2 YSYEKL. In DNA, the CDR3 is TGCGCCAGCAGCCAACTTACAGTGCCCTCCTACGAGCAGTACTTC. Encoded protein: CASSQLTVPSYEQYF.

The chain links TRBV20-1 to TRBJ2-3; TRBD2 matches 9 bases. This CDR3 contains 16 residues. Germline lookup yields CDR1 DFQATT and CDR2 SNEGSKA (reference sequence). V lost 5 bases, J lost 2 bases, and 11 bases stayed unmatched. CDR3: CSAVFSGGAITDTQYF. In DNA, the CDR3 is TGCAGTGCTGTATTTAGCGGGGGAGCTATCACAGATACGCAGTATTTT.

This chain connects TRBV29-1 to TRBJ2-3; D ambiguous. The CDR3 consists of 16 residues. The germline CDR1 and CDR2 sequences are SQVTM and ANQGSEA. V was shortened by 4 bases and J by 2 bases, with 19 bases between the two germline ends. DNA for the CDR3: TGCAGCGTTGTAGGGAAAGGGTTCCCTATCACAGATACGCAGTATTTT. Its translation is CSVVGKGFPITDTQYF.

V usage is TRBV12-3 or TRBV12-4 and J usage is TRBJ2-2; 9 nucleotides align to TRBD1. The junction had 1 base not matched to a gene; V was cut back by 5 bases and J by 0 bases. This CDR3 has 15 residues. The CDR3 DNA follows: TGTGCCAGCAGTACAGGGGGCTCGAACACCGGGGAGCTGTTTTTT. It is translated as CASSTGGSNTGELFF.

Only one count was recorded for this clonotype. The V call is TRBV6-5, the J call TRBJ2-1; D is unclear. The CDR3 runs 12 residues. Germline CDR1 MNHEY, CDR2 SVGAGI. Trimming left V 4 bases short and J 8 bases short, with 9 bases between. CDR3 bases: TGTGCCAGCAGTTCCACTACCTATGAGCAGTTCTTC. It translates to CASSSTTYEQFF.

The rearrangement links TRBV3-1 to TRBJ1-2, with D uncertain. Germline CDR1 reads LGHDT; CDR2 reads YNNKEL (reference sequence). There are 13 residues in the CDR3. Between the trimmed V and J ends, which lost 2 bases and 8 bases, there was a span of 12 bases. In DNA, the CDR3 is TGTGCCAGCAGCCAAACGTTCGGAGACGGCTACACCTTC. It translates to CASSQTFGDGYTF.